This T cell receptor (beta chain) was obtained from a study of T cells expressing NK-cell markers (dated by TCRdb to about 2020). Looking at the study overall: TCR beta-chain repertoires were profiled in sorted CD3+CD56+NKG2C+, CD3+CD56+NKG2C- and CD3+CD56-NKG2C+ T-cell subsets from several donors. Among the eight sequenced donors, only one was HCMV-seronegative, while the other seven were HCMV-seropositive. Randomly selected healthy volunteers, three men and five women, were used as the eight sequenced donors. Illumina HiSeq 2000/2500, MiSeq or NextSeq was used to sequence libraries as 2 x 150 bp reads.

Study-wide findings and limitations: Those dominant clonotypes were again the most abundant among CD3+CD56-NKG2C+ cells in four donors, at roughly 25-65%. Whether the expanded NKG2C-expressing T cell clones were specific for HCMV antigens remained unclear. In several donors, the dominant CD3+CD56+NKG2C+ clonotypes were found to rank among the top 10 CD8+ clonotypes and to make up roughly 1.0-7.5% of CD8+ T cells.

From a lookup of the germline V gene, CDR1 and CDR2 are SGHRS and YFSETQ. The CDR3, cysteine through phenylalanine, is 15 amino acids long. Only the protein is on record. On this clonotype itself: Its antigen specificity is not known.

To determine HCMV serostatus, a commercial ELISA kit was used to detect HCMV-specific IgG in serum. Ficoll density gradient centrifugation was used to isolate peripheral blood mononuclear cells from blood. For sequencing, an Illumina HiSeq 2000 was employed. TCR beta cDNA libraries were made by 5'RACE template switching that added a universal primer site and unique molecular identifiers. Synthesis of cDNA was primed from the TCR beta constant segment and was followed by two consecutive PCR amplification steps. As for the authors' bioinformatics: Reads were demultiplexed and grouped by UMI with MIGEC, and clonotypes were assembled and quantified with MiTCR. Only TCR cDNA sequences supported by at least two reads were kept to exclude erroneous sequences. The tcR package was used for downstream repertoire analysis, and clonotypes were matched between fractions using CDR3 nucleotide sequence together with V segment. VDJmatch was used to annotate antigen specificity against VDJdb, with one amino acid substitution allowed in CDR3. Following TCRdb reprocessing, every CDR3 protein sequence forms one entry, and DNA is not provided. These V and J calls originate from TCRdb's pipeline instead of the authors' own analysis. This sample's table has entries for hundreds of thousands of distinct CDR3 sequences. In total, the top ten clones hold 7.3% of the sample.

The V gene is TRBV5-1 and the J gene is TRBJ1-5. The sequencing input was blood T cells: a sorted CD56 or NKG2C T cell subset, CD4+ or CD8+ T cells, or bulk PBMC T cells (not recorded which). The receptor comes from a woman aged 18-69 years in good health. The CDR3 protein is CASSLAGMLNQPQHF. This CDR3, with the reference TRBV5-1 and TRBJ1-5 proteins standing in past its ends, gives the full variable domain KAGVTQTPRYLIKTRGQQVTLSCSPISGHRSVSWYQQTPGQGLQFLFEYFSETQRNKGNFPGRFSGRQFSNSRSEMNVSTLELGDSALYLCASSLAGMLNQPQHFGDGTRLSIL.